In its sample, the clone carrying this T cell receptor (beta chain) was seen many times. Its specificity is unknown. TCRdb used MiXCR to reprocess the reads, holding one entry per CDR3 protein. The table includes about 920,000 distinct CDR3 sequences, approximately 32% detected once. These data come from a study of T cell repertoires in cytomegalovirus infection. Turning to the study itself: Matching HLA type and CMV infection were both indicated by public TCR beta signatures.

General study results and limits: People with CMV and the relevant HLA were identified by cumulative public TCR beta family frequency.

The CDR3 totals 17 residues. CDR1 and CDR2 (germline): SGHTA, FQGTGA. V dropped 2 bases and J dropped 6; count of bases not matched to a gene: 9. The sample consisted of cultured CD8+ T cells from PBMCs, taken from culture after CMV antigen stimulation. The V gene is TRBV7-3, the J gene TRBJ2-1; TRBD2 matches at 11 bases. This TCR was recovered from a human donor in good health (CMV status not recorded). Some clones in this sample may be carry-over from other donors' samples. The CDR3 region has the DNA TGTGCCAGCAGCTTAGAGGTTAGCGGGGGGGCCCTCAATGAGCAGTTCTTC. It is translated as CASSLEVSGGALNEQFF.